The 17 T cell receptor beta chains in this list originate from one sample, sequenced in a study of CD8 T cells in Susac syndrome. After extraction with the RNeasy kit, about 0.5 to 1 ug of the RNA was reverse transcribed using random hexamers. One entry per CDR3 protein results from TCRdb running MiXCR on the immunoSEQ multiplex PCR reads. The sample has some 170,000 distinct CDR3 sequences; about 94% are singletons. Sequenced input: CD4+ T cells from PBMCs. These receptors all stem from a human donor in good health.

The V call is TRBV29-1, the J call TRBJ1-1; D not resolved. The V gene's germline CDR1 is SQVTM and CDR2 ANQGSEA. Trimming took 7 bases from V and 2 from J, leaving 11 bases between them. CDR3 length: 12 residues. The CDR3 spells CSGRQLNTEAFF. In nucleotides, the CDR3 is TGCAGCGGTAGACAACTAAACACTGAAGCTTTCTTT.

A note on this clonotype: One end of the junction is discordant with germline, which a read error may explain. The V gene is TRBV29-1, the J gene TRBJ1-5; 9 nucleotides agree with TRBD1. CDR1 is SQVTM and CDR2 is ANQGSEA in the germline V gene. This CDR3 contains 16 residues. CDR3 in amino acids: CSVQEGQGRSNQPQHF. As DNA, the CDR3 is TGCAGCGTTCAAGAAGGACAGGGGCGAAGCAATCAGCCCCAGCATTTT.

The rearrangement uses TRBV5-6 and TRBJ1-1; D is ambiguous. CDR3 size: 11 residues. Per the germline V gene, CDR1 is SGHDT and CDR2 is YYEEEE. The V end lost 7 bases, the J end lost 1 base, and 5 bases lay between the germline ends. In DNA form, the CDR3 reads TGTGCCAGCGGAGAGAACACTGAAGCTTTCTTT. Its protein is CASGENTEAFF.

A note on this clonotype: One end of the junction is discordant with germline, which a read error may explain. DNA of the CDR3: TGTGCCAGCAGGGGGACCGGGTCGAGCGAGAACTTC. Amino acid sequence: CASRGTGSSENF. This rearrangement joins TRBV7-9 to TRBJ2-7, with D perhaps matching TRBD1 or TRBD2 (5 bases each). Looked up from germline, CDR1 is SEHNR and CDR2 is FQNEAQ (reference sequence). This CDR3 contains 12 residues.

The chain recombines TRBV4-1 with TRBJ1-1; no firm D call. V lost 4 bases, J lost 6 bases, and 18 bases lay in between. CDR1 is MGHRA, CDR2 YSYEKL, per germline. The CDR3 sequence is 15 residues long. CDR3 sequence reads: CASSRSTLPGAEAFF. As DNA, the CDR3 is TGCGCCAGCAGCCGCTCTACCCTTCCCGGGGCTGAAGCTTTCTTT.

CDR3 region: CATSDGGTGGNQPQHF. In DNA form, the CDR3 reads TGTGCCACCAGTGATGGCGGGACAGGAGGCAATCAGCCCCAGCATTTT. The chain is built from TRBV24-1 and TRBJ1-5; 8 bases align to TRBD1. V gave up 3 bases and J gave up 2 bases; unmatched junction bases: 5. This CDR3 spans 16 amino acids. Germline CDR1 is KGHDR and CDR2 is SFDVKD.

CDR3 DNA sequence: TGTGCCAGCTCACCACCGGGACAGGGGCCCTCCTACGAGCAGTACTTC. Amino acid sequence: CASSPPGQGPSYEQYF. This sequence joins TRBV18 and TRBJ2-7; 10 bases agree with TRBD1. V shed 0 bases, J shed 0 bases, and the junction held 2 bases outside the gene matches. CDR1 is KGHSH and CDR2 is LQKENI in the germline V gene. CDR3 length: 16 residues.

The rearrangement uses TRBV19 and TRBJ1-1, with 11 bases that match TRBD1. The CDR3 totals 14 residues. Germline V gene sequence: CDR1 LNHDA, CDR2 SQIVND (reference sequence). V was pared by 7 bases and J by 3 bases, with 4 bases of the junction left unmatched. The CDR3 DNA reads TGTGCCAGTATTAGGGACAGGGGGTACACTGAAGCTTTCTTT. This sequence encodes CASIRDRGYTEAFF. The complete variable domain, with remaining parts taken from reference TRBV19 and TRBJ1-1, reads DGGITQSPKYLFRKEGQNVTLSCEQNLNHDAMYWYRQDPGQGLRLIYYSQIVNDFQKGDIAEGYSVSREKKESFPLTVTSAQKNPTAFYLCASIRDRGYTEAFFGQGTRLTVV.

V is TRBV19 and J is TRBJ2-7; 9 nucleotides match TRBD2. Germline V lookup: CDR1 LNHDA, CDR2 SQIVND (reference sequence). This CDR3 comprises 15 residues. V lost 5 bases, J lost 6 bases, and 11 bases stayed unmatched. CDR3 loop: CASSLPRAGGSEQYF. The DNA for the CDR3 is TGTGCCAGTAGTCTCCCCCGGGCGGGGGGGAGCGAGCAGTACTTC.

The J gene is TRBJ2-1, the V gene TRBV29-1, with D possibly TRBD2 on 5 matching bases. Trimming shortened V by 4 bases and J by 7 bases, and 14 bases separated the two germline ends. The germline CDR1 and CDR2 sequences are SQVTM and ANQGSEA. This CDR3 spans 13 amino acids. The CDR3 sequence is CSVVLANRNEQFF. The CDR3 DNA reads as TGCAGCGTTGTTTTAGCGAACCGAAATGAGCAGTTCTTC.

The rearrangement joins TRBV5-1 to TRBJ1-4, with TRBD1 identical over 8 bases. The length of the CDR3 is 14 residues. Germline values: CDR1 SGHRS, CDR2 YFSETQ. V lost 2 bases, J lost 7 bases, and 4 bases stayed unmatched. The CDR3: CASSLGQGSEKLFF. For the CDR3, the DNA is TGCGCCAGCAGCTTAGGACAGGGTTCTGAAAAACTGTTTTTT.

This clonotype has a handful of counts. The chain joins TRBV5-1 to TRBJ1-3; D is uncertain. The V gene's germline CDR1 is SGHRS and CDR2 YFSETQ. There are 13 residues in the CDR3. Trimming shortened V by 0 bases and J by 8 bases, and 9 bases separated the two germline ends. The CDR3 is CASSLGPEDTIYF. CDR3 coding DNA: TGCGCCAGCAGCTTGGGTCCCGAAGACACCATATATTTT.

The CDR3 here is CASRTDGTEAFF. CDR3 bases: TGCGCCAGCAGGACGGACGGTACTGAAGCTTTCTTT. The chain employs TRBV5-1 and TRBJ1-1; D gene ambiguous. Per germline, CDR1 SGHRS and CDR2 YFSETQ. V was pared by 5 bases and J by 5 bases, with 10 bases between. This CDR3 has 12 amino acids. The whole variable domain, remainder taken from reference TRBV5-1 and TRBJ1-1, is KAGVTQTPRYLIKTRGQQVTLSCSPISGHRSVSWYQQTPGQGLQFLFEYFSETQRNKGNFPGRFSGRQFSNSRSEMNVSTLELGDSALYLCASRTDGTEAFFGQGTRLTVV.

The chain recombines TRBV5-8 with TRBJ2-5, with 10 nucleotides matching TRBD2. CDR3 length: 16 amino acids. Germline loops: CDR1 SGHTS, CDR2 YDEGEE. Trimming took 1 base from V and 5 from J; bases not matched to a gene: 8. The CDR3 DNA sequence: TGTGCCAGCAGCTTGATGGCTAGCGGGGGACGGGAGACCCAGTACTTC. Protein: CASSLMASGGRETQYF.

The chain carries TRBV5-1 and TRBJ2-2; 10 nucleotides match TRBD2. V shed 3 bases, J shed 4 bases, and the junction held 3 bases outside the gene matches. This CDR3 is built from 15 residues. CDR1 SGHRS and CDR2 YFSETQ come from the germline V gene. This CDR3 is CASSSERGGTGELFF. CDR3 DNA sequence: TGCGCCAGCAGCTCGGAGCGGGGGGGCACCGGGGAGCTGTTTTTT.

The V call is TRBV13, the J call TRBJ1-2, with D perhaps matching TRBD1 (5 bases). CDR1 PRHDT and CDR2 FYEKMQ come from the germline V gene (reference sequence). The CDR3 loop spans 12 amino acids. The V end was cut by 5 bases, the J end by 6 bases, with 10 bases between. The CDR3 DNA is TGTGCCAGCAGCACCAGACAGAATGGCTACACCTTC. This sequence encodes CASSTRQNGYTF.

The V gene is TRBV3-1, the J gene TRBJ1-1; TRBD1 might be the D (5 bases). Germline V lookup: CDR1 LGHDT, CDR2 YNNKEL (reference sequence). The CDR3 is 16 residues long. Trimming pared 0 bases from V and 1 base from J, leaving 12 bases between. This CDR3 reads CASSQEGRAPNTEAFF. The CDR3 bases are TGTGCCAGCAGCCAAGAAGGCAGGGCACCGAACACTGAAGCTTTCTTT.